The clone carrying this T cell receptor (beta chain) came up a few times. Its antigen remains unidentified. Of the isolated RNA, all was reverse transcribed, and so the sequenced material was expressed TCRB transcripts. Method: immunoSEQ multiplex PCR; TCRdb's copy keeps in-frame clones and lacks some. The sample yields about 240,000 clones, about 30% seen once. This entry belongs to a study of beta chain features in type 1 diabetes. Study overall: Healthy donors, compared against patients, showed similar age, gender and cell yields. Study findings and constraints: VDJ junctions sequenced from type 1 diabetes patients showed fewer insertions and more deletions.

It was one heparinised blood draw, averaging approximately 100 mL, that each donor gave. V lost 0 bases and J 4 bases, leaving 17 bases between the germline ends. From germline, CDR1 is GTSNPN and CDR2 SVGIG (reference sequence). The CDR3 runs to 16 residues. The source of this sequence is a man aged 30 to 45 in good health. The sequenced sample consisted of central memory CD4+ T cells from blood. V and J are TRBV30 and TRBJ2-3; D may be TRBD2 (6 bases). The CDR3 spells CAWSVQLASVADTQYF. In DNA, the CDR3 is TGTGCCTGGAGTGTACAACTGGCTAGCGTTGCAGATACGCAGTATTTT.